This TCR beta chain was recovered during a study of PD-1 blockade in classical Hodgkin lymphoma (dated by TCRdb to the early 2020s). Turning to the overall study: Nivolumab dosing was 3 mg/kg intravenously every 2 weeks, continuing until either disease progression or unacceptable toxicity. The study used TCR beta sequencing and CyTOF to define a peripheral blood immune signature of response to PD-1 blockade in classical Hodgkin lymphoma. Points the paper makes about the study in general: Diversity was lower in patients who began nivolumab less than 1 year after ASCT, so these patients were left out of later analyses to avoid confounding by immune reconstitution. The study was restricted to a single clinical trial cohort, and the causes of repertoire differences, possibly disease activity or prior therapy, were left undefined. CD4+ but not CD8+ TCR diversity rose significantly by C4D1 (p=0.0027 vs p=0.16), most apparent in complete responders (p=0.02). Baseline TCR diversity was reported as lower in newly diagnosed patients than in healthy donors, and lower still in relapsed/refractory patients. Among trial patients, those achieving complete response had baseline diversity similar to that of newly diagnosed patients, while diversity was significantly lower in partial responders and progressors.

A note on this clone: What this receptor recognizes is not known. No base qualities exist here, and no much larger clone lies one base off it.

Genomic DNA was extracted with the Qiagen DNeasy kit from unsorted PBMCs and from negatively selected CD4+ and CD8+ fractions. TCR beta CDR3 regions were amplified by immunoSEQ multiplex PCR using primers annealing to V and J segments. A synthetic immune receptor repertoire was used to minimize amplification bias, and remaining bias was computationally removed after sequencing. On the study's bioinformatics: Custom Python scripts were used to quantify repertoire diversity as the Shannon entropy index. Unsorted, CD4+ and CD8+ repertoires were analyzed separately, except for combined analyses in which CD4+ and CD8+ sequences were merged in silico. Clonal expansion was defined as a frequency increase of at least 2-fold after treatment compared with C1D1, and clones undetected at baseline were assigned a pseudocount of 0.5. Singleton clones were defined as clones with 0 or 1 copy at C1D1, and non-singleton clones were defined as clones with 2 or more copies. By matching protein sequences in sorted samples from the same patient, clones expanded in unsorted samples were annotated as CD4+, CD8+ or unknown. Wilcoxon tests on paired samples were used to test diversity changes from C1D1 to C4D1. Drawn from immuneACCESS, this table holds only the in-frame rearrangements with V and J called that TCRdb kept. Clones are partly lost; checked studies trace under half to an unresolved V gene and leave the rest unexplained. The V and J calls and clone size come from that table; D and trimming were worked out from the DNA. The sample table holds about 61,000 clones, of which approximately 92% were seen once. Approximately 16% of the sample lies in the top ten.

Interpreted using the paper, the time point label stands for: cycle 1 day 1 (C1D1), immediately before nivolumab initiation. All trial patients had relapsed after autologous stem cell transplantation, with cohorts A, B and C differing in prior brentuximab vedotin exposure. The trial cohort included 50 or so patients with relapsed/refractory classical Hodgkin lymphoma, and each patient had a best overall response of complete response, partial response or progressive disease. In the multi-cohort phase II CheckMate 205 trial, trial patients received single-agent nivolumab. Best overall response was determined by an independent review committee according to the 2007 International Working Group response criteria. Trial PBMCs were obtained immediately prior to nivolumab initiation (C1D1) and on therapy at cycle 2 day 1 and cycle 4 day 1. Peripheral blood was collected in 8 mL Vacutainer Cell Preparation Tubes, from which PBMCs were isolated by centrifugation and then cryopreserved.

From the cysteine through the phenylalanine, the CDR3 covers 14 amino acids. Just CDR3 DNA is preserved here, 42 bases in frame from base 1. In the germline V gene (reference sequence), CDR1 corresponds to GTSNPN and CDR2 to SVGIG. The V and J ends are trimmed by 4 bases and 7 bases, leaving 17 bases between them. Recombination joined TRBV30 with TRBJ2-1; the D segment might be TRBD1 or TRBD2, since each matches 6 bases. The source was peripheral blood mononuclear cells (PBMCs), collected at baseline. This clonotype was sampled from a human donor with classical Hodgkin lymphoma. CDR3 region: CAWNGGASGNEQFF. The nucleotides read TGTGCCTGGAACGGGGGCGCCTCGGGGAATGAGCAGTTCTTC.